Following are 6 T cell receptor beta chains from one sample sequenced in a study of a mutant IDH1 vaccine in newly diagnosed glioma (TCRdb year 2021). The sample's time point label is to be understood as: baseline, week 1 (first vaccination visit). The intended sense of this specimen's treatment or condition label: pre-vaccination baseline after standard-of-care therapy. Receptors were amplified or captured by the immunoSEQ multiplex PCR assay. TCRdb retrieved this table from immuneACCESS and kept in-frame rearrangements only. Not all clones are present; in checked studies, unresolved V genes account for under half, and no reason is known for the remainder. For this sample there are nearly 70,000 clones; 79% appear just once. Over 8% of the sample belongs to the ten largest clones. Sequencing was performed on PBMCs, taken from a glioma patient treated with radiotherapy, temozolomide or both. All receptors derive from a man aged 50-60 years with glioma.

The J gene is TRBJ2-1, the V gene TRBV5-6; D is ambiguous. CDR3 length equals 12 residues. The V gene's germline CDR1 is SGHDT and CDR2 YYEEEE. V dropped 4 bases and J dropped 10 bases, with 12 bases sitting between them. CDR3 DNA sequence: TGTGCCAGCAGCAACACCCGGCTGGAGCAGTTCTTC. This translates into CASSNTRLEQFF. Filled out from reference TRBV5-6 and TRBJ2-1, the complete variable domain reads DAGVTQSPTHLIKTRGQQVTLRCSPKSGHDTVSWYQQALGQGPQFIFQYYEEEERQRGNFPDRFSGHQFPNYSSELNVNALLLGDSALYLCASSNTRLEQFFGPGTRLTVL.

This clone was counted only a few times. The CDR3 DNA reads as TGCAGTGCTAGATGGCTGAGCGAGCAGTACTTC. Its protein is CSARWLSEQYF. The chain employs TRBV20-1 and TRBJ2-7; D is undetermined. Deletions cut 2 bases from V and 6 bases from J, with 8 bases between. Germline assignment: CDR1 DFQATT and CDR2 SNEGSKA (reference sequence). The CDR3 contains 11 residues.

This clone has just one count. The chain employs TRBV19 and TRBJ2-2; TRBD1 matches 9 bases. The CDR3 sequence is 15 residues long. CDR1 is LNHDA, CDR2 SQIVND, per germline (reference sequence). V was clipped by 6 bases and J by 3 bases; unmatched bases: 5. The CDR3 nucleotides are TGTGCCAGTAGAAAACAGGGGGCCGACACCGGGGAGCTGTTTTTT. Protein: CASRKQGADTGELFF.

The V call is TRBV4-1, the J call TRBJ2-5, with TRBD2 matching 10 bases. With 2 bases clipped from V and 0 bases from J, the junction kept 6 bases outside the gene matches. Germline CDR1 is MGHRA and CDR2 is YSYEKL. This CDR3 spans 17 amino acids. CDR3 sequence reads: CASSQSRLAGDQETQYF. The CDR3 DNA reads TGCGCCAGCAGCCAATCTCGTCTAGCGGGGGACCAAGAGACCCAGTACTTC.

The gene calls are TRBV15 and TRBJ1-2; D is unclear. CDR3 size: 15 residues. Looked up from germline, CDR1 is LNHNV and CDR2 is YYDKDF (reference sequence). The V and J ends lost 1 base and 8 bases respectively, with 17 bases between them. CDR3 region: CATSRAKARTGGYTF. CDR3 coding DNA: TGTGCCACCAGCAGAGCCAAGGCCAGGACGGGCGGCTACACCTTC.

The chain combines TRBV7-9 with TRBJ2-7; the D gene is possibly TRBD1 (5 bases). V lost 5 bases and J 0 bases, leaving 14 bases between the germline ends. The CDR3 totals 15 residues. CDR1 and CDR2 (germline): SEHNR, FQNEAQ (reference sequence). CDR3 sequence (DNA): TGTGCCAGCAGCCCTAGGGGCCGTAGCTCCTACGAGCAGTACTTC. This sequence encodes CASSPRGRSSYEQYF.